Described below is a single T cell receptor (beta chain) sequence and its context. What it recognizes is unknown. All of the isolated RNA was reverse transcribed, so expressed TCRB transcripts were sequenced. Sequencing of naive, central memory and regulatory T cell samples gave an average of around 3.6 million reads. Sequencing used immunoSEQ multiplex PCR; TCRdb keeps in-frame clones, though not all of them. The table lists roughly 300,000 clones, roughly an eighth of them singletons. Germline assignment: CDR1 SGHTA and CDR2 FQGNSA. Trimming took off 3 bases at V and 2 bases at J, with 6 bases between the two ends. This CDR3 has 13 amino acids. The source of the sample is a study of beta chain features in type 1 diabetes. Study overall: No age, gender or cell yield differences were seen between patients and healthy donors.

Study-level results: Shortening that was moderate but significant affected the TCRB CDR3s of Type 1 diabetes patients in all four CD4+ subsets. Healthy donors had naive, central memory and Treg TCRB repertoires that appeared less similar than those seen among patients.

This chain joins TRBV7-2 and TRBJ2-3; D might be TRBD1 (5 bases). The sample taken for sequencing was naive CD4+ T cells from blood. The origin of this receptor is a man aged 30 to 39 with type 1 diabetes. The CDR3 sequence is CASSFRVTDTQYF. The CDR3 bases are TGTGCCAGCAGCTTCAGGGTCACAGATACGCAGTATTTT.